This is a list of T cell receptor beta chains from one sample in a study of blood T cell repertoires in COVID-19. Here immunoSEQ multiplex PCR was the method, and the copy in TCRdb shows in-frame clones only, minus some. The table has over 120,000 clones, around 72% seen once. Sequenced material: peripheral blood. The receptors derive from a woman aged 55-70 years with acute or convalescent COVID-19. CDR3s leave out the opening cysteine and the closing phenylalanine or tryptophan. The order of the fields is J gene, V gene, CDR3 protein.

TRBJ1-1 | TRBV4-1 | ASSQGRGSVQNTEAF
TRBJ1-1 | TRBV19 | ASSGTAGGLNTEAF
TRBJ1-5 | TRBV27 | ASSLPGSGQPQH
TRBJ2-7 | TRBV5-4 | ASTVSGILYEQY
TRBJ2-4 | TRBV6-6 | ASRHGQGLAKNIQY
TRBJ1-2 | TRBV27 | ASSPRGKGYGYT
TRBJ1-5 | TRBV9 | ASSVGTGNQPQH
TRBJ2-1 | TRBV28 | ASSSPKGANEQF
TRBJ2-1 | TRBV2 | ASSDRAAYNEQF
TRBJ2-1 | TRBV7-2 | ASSFQALAGSYNEQF
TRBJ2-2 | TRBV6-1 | ASKVRERDTGELF
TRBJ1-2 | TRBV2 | ASSVIINIRGGENYGYT
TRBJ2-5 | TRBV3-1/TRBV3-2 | ASSPGTIQETQY
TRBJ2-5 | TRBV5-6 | ASTEDSRGGETQY
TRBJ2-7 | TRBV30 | AWSSGGYEQY
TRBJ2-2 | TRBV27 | ASSSTQGELF
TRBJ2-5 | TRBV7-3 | ASSPQVGPLGTQY
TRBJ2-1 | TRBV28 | ASSSAPPSGSSYNEQF
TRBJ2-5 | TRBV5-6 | ASSLGTSGRETQY
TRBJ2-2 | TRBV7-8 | ASSFHWGRVKGELF
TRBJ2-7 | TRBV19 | ASGPRGGEQY
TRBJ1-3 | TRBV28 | ASSQGSSGNTIY
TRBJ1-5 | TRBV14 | ARRGGIPQH
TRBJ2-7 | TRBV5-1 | ASSRRDSFANEQY
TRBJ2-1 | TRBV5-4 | ASSFPRLAGVSYNEQF
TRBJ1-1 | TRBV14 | ASSYEQGRSEAF
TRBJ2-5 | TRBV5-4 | ASSPGQGKETQY
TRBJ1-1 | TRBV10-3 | AISEYRDSSMNTEAF
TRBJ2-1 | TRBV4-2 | ASSQGGLAGISNEQF
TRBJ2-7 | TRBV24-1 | ATSDPHQGDYEQY
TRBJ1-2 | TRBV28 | ASGKRGGYT
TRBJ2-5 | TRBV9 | ASSVAVSTQETQY
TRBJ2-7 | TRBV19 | ASSTGLAVSYEQY
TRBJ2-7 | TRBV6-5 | ASHKEAVSYEQY
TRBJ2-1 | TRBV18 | ASSSLAGGTPNEQF
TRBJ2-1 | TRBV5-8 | ASSPRLAAYNEQF
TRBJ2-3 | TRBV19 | ASSIDGTSGTDTQY
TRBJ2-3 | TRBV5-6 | ASSFPGSITDTQY
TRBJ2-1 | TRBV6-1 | ASSDRLAGSYNEQF